The rows below give T cell receptor beta chains drawn from one sample of a study of immune heterogeneity within non-small cell lung tumors. MiXCR was run by TCRdb on the multiplex PCR reads, yielding one entry per CDR3 protein. The sample lists tens of thousands of distinct CDR3 sequences, 25% to 35% occurring once. Sequencing used lung tumor tissue. These receptors were taken from a man aged 35-49 years with non-small cell lung cancer. The CDR3 runs from the conserved cysteine through the conserved F or W. A D gene is named only where the DNA matches it firmly. Some rows have no size entry. The others give once, few or many, or a class for an expanded clone.

size | D | J | V | CDR3 | DNA
NA | NA | TRBJ2-7 | TRBV20-1 | CSAEGFRDEQYF | TGCAGTGCTGAGGGGTTCCGGGACGAGCAGTACTTC
medium-sized | NA | TRBJ2-6 | TRBV29-1 | CSALDIGANVLTF | TGCAGCGCTCTTGACATAGGGGCCAACGTCCTGACTTTC
many | NA | TRBJ2-7 | TRBV10-3 | CAIRPTANGEQYF | TGTGCCATCAGGCCCACAGCGAACGGCGAGCAGTACTTC
medium-sized | NA | TRBJ1-1 | TRBV27 | CASSLEHPNTEAFF | TGTGCCAGCAGTTTGGAACATCCTAACACTGAAGCTTTCTTT
NA | TRBD2 | TRBJ2-1 | TRBV5-1 | CASCLGGRGLAGGYSYNEQFF | TGCGCCAGCTGCCTCGGGGGGCGCGGACTAGCGGGAGGATATTCCTACAATGAGCAGTTCTTC
medium-sized | NA | TRBJ1-2 | TRBV20-1 | CSASDGTSGYYGYTF | TGCAGTGCTAGCGACGGGACATCGGGGTACTATGGCTACACCTTC
medium-sized | NA | TRBJ1-3 | TRBV5-1 | CASSLDGSNTIYF | TGCGCCAGCAGCTTGGACGGGTCAAACACCATATATTTT
medium-sized | TRBD1 | TRBJ2-7 | TRBV19 | CASSTNRDRGEEQYF | TGTGCCAGTAGTACCAACCGGGACAGGGGCGAGGAGCAGTACTTC
NA | NA | TRBJ2-5 | TRBV7-6 | CASSLRAWGKETQYF | TGTGCCAGCAGCCTTAGAGCCTGGGGTAAAGAGACCCAGTACTTC
few | TRBD2 | TRBJ2-2 | TRBV4-1 | CASSQRTRDTGELFF | TGCGCCAGCAGCCAACGGACTAGGGACACCGGGGAGCTGTTTTTT
NA | NA | TRBJ1-4 | TRBV6-2/TRBV6-3 | CASGSRGGPNEKLFF | TGTGCCAGCGGGAGCCGGGGCGGGCCTAATGAAAAACTGTTTTTT
NA | NA | TRBJ2-7 | TRBV7-8 | CASSFDRADSLSYEQYF | TGTGCCAGCAGCTTCGATCGGGCTGACTCCCTTTCTTACGAGCAGTACTTC
medium-sized | NA | TRBJ1-5 | TRBV2 | CASRGDNQPQHF | TGTGCCAGCAGGGGGGACAATCAGCCCCAGCATTTT
few | NA | TRBJ2-5 | TRBV19 | CASSIGGTPETQYF | TGTGCCAGTAGTATAGGGGGCACCCCGGAGACCCAGTACTTC
NA | NA | TRBJ2-2 | TRBV15 | CATSRDQGVTGELFF | TGTGCCACCAGCAGAGATCAAGGGGTCACCGGGGAGCTGTTTTTT
few | NA | TRBJ2-2 | TRBV20-1 | CSASVGINTGELFF | TGCAGTGCATCAGTGGGGATTAACACCGGGGAGCTGTTTTTT
many | NA | TRBJ1-1 | TRBV9 | CASSVDRSTEAFF | TGTGCCAGCAGCGTAGATCGGTCCACTGAAGCTTTCTTT
many | TRBD2 | TRBJ2-1 | TRBV29-1 | CSVEDSAGGSYNEQFF | TGCAGCGTTGAAGACTCGGCGGGAGGCTCCTACAATGAGCAGTTCTTC
NA | TRBD2 | TRBJ2-1 | TRBV4-2 | CASSQELAGSREQFF | TGTGCCAGCAGCCAAGAACTAGCGGGATCCCGTGAGCAGTTCTTC
NA | TRBD2 | TRBJ2-1 | TRBV14 | CASSQFLSGRAHEQFF | TGTGCCAGCAGCCAATTTCTTAGCGGGAGGGCCCATGAGCAGTTCTTC
many | NA | TRBJ2-7 | TRBV11-2 | CASSSSGTGQREQYF | TGTGCCAGCAGCTCTTCCGGGACTGGGCAGAGAGAGCAGTACTTC
few | NA | TRBJ2-5 | TRBV7-3 | CASSSMAPRGRYQETQYF | TGTGCCAGCAGCTCAATGGCACCGAGGGGGAGATATCAAGAGACCCAGTACTTC
NA | TRBD2 | TRBJ2-3 | TRBV5-4 | CASSLAPSGRATDTQYF | TGTGCCAGCAGCTTGGCTCCTAGCGGGAGGGCCACAGATACGCAGTATTTT
many | NA | TRBJ1-1 | TRBV12-3/TRBV12-4 | CASSFLIVGGSTEAFF | TGTGCCAGCAGTTTTCTTATAGTGGGTGGGTCCACTGAAGCTTTCTTT
NA | NA | TRBJ2-5 | TRBV24-1 | CSTSGAGATSQETQYF | TGTTCCACCAGTGGCGCTGGGGCAACCTCACAAGAGACCCAGTACTTC
medium-sized | NA | TRBJ1-5 | TRBV19 | CASSDGANQPQHF | TGTGCCAGTAGTGACGGTGCCAATCAGCCCCAGCATTTT
NA | NA | TRBJ1-4 | TRBV11-2 | CASSLQVLGELFF | TGTGCCAGCAGCCTACAGGTTCTCGGGGAACTGTTTTTT